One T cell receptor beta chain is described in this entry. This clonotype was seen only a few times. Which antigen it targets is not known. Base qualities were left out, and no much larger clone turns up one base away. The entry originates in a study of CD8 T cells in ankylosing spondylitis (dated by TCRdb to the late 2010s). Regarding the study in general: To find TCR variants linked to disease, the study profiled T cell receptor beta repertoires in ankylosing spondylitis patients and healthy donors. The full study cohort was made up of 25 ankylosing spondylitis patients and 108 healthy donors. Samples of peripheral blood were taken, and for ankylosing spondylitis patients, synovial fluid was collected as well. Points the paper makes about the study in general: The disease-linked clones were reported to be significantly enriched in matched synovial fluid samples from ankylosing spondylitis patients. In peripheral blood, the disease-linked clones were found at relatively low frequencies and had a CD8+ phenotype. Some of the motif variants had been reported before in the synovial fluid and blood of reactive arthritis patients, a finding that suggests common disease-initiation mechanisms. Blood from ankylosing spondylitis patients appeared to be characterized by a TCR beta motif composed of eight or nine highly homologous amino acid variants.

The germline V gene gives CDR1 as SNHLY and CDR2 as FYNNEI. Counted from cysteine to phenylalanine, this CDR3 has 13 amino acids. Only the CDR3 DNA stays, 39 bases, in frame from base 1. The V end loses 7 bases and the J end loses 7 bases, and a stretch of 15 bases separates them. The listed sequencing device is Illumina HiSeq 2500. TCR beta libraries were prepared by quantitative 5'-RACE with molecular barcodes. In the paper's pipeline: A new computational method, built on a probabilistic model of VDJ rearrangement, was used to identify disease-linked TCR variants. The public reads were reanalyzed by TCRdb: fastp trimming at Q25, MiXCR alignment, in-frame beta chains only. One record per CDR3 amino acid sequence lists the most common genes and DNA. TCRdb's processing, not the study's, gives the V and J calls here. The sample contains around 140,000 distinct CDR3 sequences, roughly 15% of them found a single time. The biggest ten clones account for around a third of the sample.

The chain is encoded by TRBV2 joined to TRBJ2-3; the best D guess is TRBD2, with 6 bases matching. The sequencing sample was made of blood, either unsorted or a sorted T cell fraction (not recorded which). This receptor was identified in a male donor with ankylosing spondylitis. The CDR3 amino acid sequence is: CASMRSLANTQYF. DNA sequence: TGTGCCAGCATGAGGAGTCTAGCGAATACGCAGTATTTT.